This T cell receptor beta chain was observed in a study of T-cell memory formation after mild COVID-19. The overall study: TCR clusters were mostly donor specific.

Remarks on this clonotype: No antigen is known for it.

TCRdb fed the 5' RACE reads into MiXCR, producing one record per CDR3 protein. The data show hundreds of thousands of distinct CDR3 sequences, with approximately 15% seen just once and about 22% held by the top ten. Study outcomes and limitations: CM and EM subsets held most contracting CD4+ clones; EMRA held CD8+ ones.

V lost 9 bases and J lost 0, with 10 bases in between. The CDR3 sequence is 12 residues long. Germline CDR1 and CDR2: SGHTS and YDEGEE. This rearrangement joins TRBV5-8 to TRBJ2-7; D may be TRBD1 (5 bases). This TCR derives from a man between 18 and 29 years old who had mild COVID-19 (a few samples of this study predate the infection). Cell type and time point are not known. Sample: PBMCs or a T cell subset sorted from them (not recorded which). DNA for the CDR3: TGTGCCACCCTCAGGGCCTCCTACGAGCAGTACGTC. Amino acid sequence: CATLRASYEQYV.